A selection of T cell receptor beta chains follows, all from one sample in a study of blood T cell repertoires in COVID-19. The table came from immunoSEQ multiplex PCR; TCRdb's copy has only in-frame clones and leaves some out. Of fewer than 250,000 clones in the sample, about 90% were seen once. Material for sequencing was PBMCs or T cells enriched from blood (not recorded which). The receptor set was obtained from a man under 40 who had recovered from COVID-19. Each CDR3 is given without its conserved first and last residue. D genes are given only for firm matches.

v_call: TRBV7-9; j_call: TRBJ2-7; d_call: TRBD1; cdr3_aa: ASSSAGTGAVSEQY
v_call: TRBV7-9; j_call: TRBJ2-1; d_call: .; cdr3_aa: ASSSRLPNGYWQF
v_call: TRBV19; j_call: TRBJ2-7; d_call: .; cdr3_aa: ASAKNSGNYEQY
v_call: TRBV5-1; j_call: TRBJ2-7; d_call: .; cdr3_aa: ASRVPGQHYEQY
v_call: TRBV4-1; j_call: TRBJ2-7; d_call: TRBD2; cdr3_aa: ASSQVTSGINEQY
v_call: TRBV11-2; j_call: TRBJ2-5; d_call: TRBD2; cdr3_aa: ASSLISSGRRRQETQY
v_call: TRBV7-6; j_call: TRBJ2-1; d_call: .; cdr3_aa: ASSSDPGSYNEQF
v_call: TRBV21-1; j_call: TRBJ2-7; d_call: .; cdr3_aa: ASRDPASGRTKYEQY
v_call: TRBV28; j_call: TRBJ2-7; d_call: TRBD1; cdr3_aa: ASSRQGVDEQY
v_call: TRBV19; j_call: TRBJ2-7; d_call: TRBD1; cdr3_aa: ASSIDQGAAYEQY